The entry below describes one T cell receptor (beta chain). Its cognate antigen is unknown. The sample originates from a study of shared clonotypes between healthy human individuals. Study-wide points: Richness estimates generally favored naive over memory subsets.

Per germline, CDR1 MGHRA and CDR2 YSYEKL. The CDR3 has 14 amino acids. The V and J ends lost 4 bases and 2 bases respectively, with 11 bases between them. Some clones are missing from TCRdb's copy, which holds only in-frame ones; the method was immunoSEQ multiplex PCR. Of a few million clones in the sample, approximately 92% were seen once. The origin of this receptor is a man aged 18 to 29 in good health. The material sequenced was naive CD4+ T cells sorted from blood. Documented subset: CD45RA+ positively selected. V gene TRBV4-1 combines with J gene TRBJ2-5; D is uncertain. Here the CDR3 DNA reads TGCGCCAGCAGCCCCACGGTGACTCAAGAGACCCAGTACTTC. This translates into CASSPTVTQETQYF.